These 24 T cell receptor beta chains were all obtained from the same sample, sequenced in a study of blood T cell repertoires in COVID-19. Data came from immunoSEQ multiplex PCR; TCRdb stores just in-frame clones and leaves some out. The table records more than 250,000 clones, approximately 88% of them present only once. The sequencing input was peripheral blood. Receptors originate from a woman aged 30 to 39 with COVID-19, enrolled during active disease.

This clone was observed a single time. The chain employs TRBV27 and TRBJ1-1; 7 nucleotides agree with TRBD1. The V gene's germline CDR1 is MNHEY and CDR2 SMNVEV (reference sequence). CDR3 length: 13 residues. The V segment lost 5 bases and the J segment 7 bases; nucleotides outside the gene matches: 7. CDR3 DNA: TGTGCCAGCAGTGCCTCCAGGACAGGTGAAGCTTTCTTT. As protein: CASSASRTGEAFF.

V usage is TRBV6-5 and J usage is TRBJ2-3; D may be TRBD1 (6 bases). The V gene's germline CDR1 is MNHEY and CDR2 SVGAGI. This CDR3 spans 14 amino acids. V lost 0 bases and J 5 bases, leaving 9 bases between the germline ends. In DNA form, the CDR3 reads TGTGCCAGCAGTTACTCAATCAGGGGAGATACGCAGTATTTT. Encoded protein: CASSYSIRGDTQYF.

CDR3 sequence reads: CASSFPGQGAFGYTF. The CDR3 nucleotides read TGTGCCAGCAGTTTCCCGGGACAGGGCGCTTTCGGCTACACCTTC. The chain links TRBV6-5 to TRBJ1-2; 9 bases map to TRBD1. V dropped 4 bases and J dropped 8; count of bases not matched to a gene: 11. Germline V gene sequence: CDR1 MNHEY, CDR2 SVGAGI. The CDR3 totals 15 residues.

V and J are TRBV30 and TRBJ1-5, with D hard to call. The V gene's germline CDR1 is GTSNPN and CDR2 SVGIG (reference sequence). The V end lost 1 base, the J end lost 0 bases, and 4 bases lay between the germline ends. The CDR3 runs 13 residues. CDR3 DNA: TGTGCCTGGAGTGGCGTTAGCAATCAGCCCCAGCATTTT. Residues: CAWSGVSNQPQHF.

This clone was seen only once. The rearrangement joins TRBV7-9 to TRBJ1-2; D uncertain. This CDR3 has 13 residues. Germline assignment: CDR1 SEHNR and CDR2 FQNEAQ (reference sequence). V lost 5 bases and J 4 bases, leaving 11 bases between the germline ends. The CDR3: CASSNPSVYGYTF. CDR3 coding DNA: TGTGCCAGCAGCAACCCGTCGGTCTATGGCTACACCTTC.

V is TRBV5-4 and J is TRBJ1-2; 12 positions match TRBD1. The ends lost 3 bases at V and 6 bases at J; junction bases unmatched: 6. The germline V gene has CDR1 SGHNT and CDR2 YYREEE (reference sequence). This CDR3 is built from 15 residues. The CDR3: CASSSGQGAPNGYTF. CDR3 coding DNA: TGTGCCAGCAGCTCGGGACAGGGGGCACCCAATGGCTACACCTTC.

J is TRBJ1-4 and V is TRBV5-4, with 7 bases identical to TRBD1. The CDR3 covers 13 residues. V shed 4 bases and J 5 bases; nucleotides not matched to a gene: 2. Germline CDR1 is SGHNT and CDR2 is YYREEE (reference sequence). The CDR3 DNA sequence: TGTGCCAGCAGCGCGACAGGGAATGAAAAACTGTTTTTT. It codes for CASSATGNEKLFF. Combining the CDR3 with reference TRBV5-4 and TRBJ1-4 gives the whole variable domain ETGVTQSPTHLIKTRGQQVTLRCSSQSGHNTVSWYQQALGQGPQFIFQYYREEENGRGNFPPRFSGLQFPNYSSELNVNALELDDSALYLCASSATGNEKLFFGSGTQLSVL.

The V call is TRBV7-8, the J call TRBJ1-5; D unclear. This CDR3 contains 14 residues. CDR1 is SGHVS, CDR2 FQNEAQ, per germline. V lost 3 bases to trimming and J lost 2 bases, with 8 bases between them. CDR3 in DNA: TGTGCCAGCAGCTTTGGAGTAGGCAATCAGCCCCAGCATTTT. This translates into CASSFGVGNQPQHF.

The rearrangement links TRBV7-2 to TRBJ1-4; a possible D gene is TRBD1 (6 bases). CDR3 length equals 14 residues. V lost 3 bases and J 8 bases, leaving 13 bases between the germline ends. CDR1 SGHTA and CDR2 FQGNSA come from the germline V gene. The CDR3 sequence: CASSFGGAGEKLFF. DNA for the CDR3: TGTGCCAGCAGCTTTGGGGGCGCCGGGGAAAAACTGTTTTTT.

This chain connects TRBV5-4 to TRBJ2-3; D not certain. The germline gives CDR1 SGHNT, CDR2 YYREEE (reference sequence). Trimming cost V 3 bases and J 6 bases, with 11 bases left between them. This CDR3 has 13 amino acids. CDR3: CASSSPLADTQYF. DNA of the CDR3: TGTGCCAGCAGCTCTCCACTTGCTGATACGCAGTATTTT.

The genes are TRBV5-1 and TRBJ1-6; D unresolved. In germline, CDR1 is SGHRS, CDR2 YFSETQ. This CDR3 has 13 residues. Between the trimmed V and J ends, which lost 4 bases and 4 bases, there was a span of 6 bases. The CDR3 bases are TGCGCCAGCAGCCGTTCTTATAATTCACCCCTCCACTTT. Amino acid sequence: CASSRSYNSPLHF.

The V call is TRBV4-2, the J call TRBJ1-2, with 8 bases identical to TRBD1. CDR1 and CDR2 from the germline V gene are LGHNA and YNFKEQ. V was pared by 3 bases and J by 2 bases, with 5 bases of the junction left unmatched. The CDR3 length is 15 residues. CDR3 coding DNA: TGTGCCAGCAGCCAGACTGGACAGGGCAACTATGGCTACACCTTC. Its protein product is CASSQTGQGNYGYTF.

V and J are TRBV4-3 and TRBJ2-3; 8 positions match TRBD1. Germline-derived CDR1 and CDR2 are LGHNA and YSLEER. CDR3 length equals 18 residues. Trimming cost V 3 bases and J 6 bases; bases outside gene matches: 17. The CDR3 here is CASSQAQGAEGSSDTQYF. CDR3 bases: TGCGCCAGCAGCCAGGCTCAGGGGGCTGAGGGTTCGTCGGATACGCAGTATTTT.

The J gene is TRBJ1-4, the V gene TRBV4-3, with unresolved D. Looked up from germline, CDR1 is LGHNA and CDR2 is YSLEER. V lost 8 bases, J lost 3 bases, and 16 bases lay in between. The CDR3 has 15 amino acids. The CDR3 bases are TGCGCCAGCGGAATGTATAGCACGGCTAATGAAAAACTGTTTTTT. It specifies CASGMYSTANEKLFF.

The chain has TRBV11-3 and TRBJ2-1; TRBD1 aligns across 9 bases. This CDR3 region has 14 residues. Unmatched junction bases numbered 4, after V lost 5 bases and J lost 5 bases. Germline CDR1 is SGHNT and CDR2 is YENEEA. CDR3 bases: TGTGCCAGCAGCGCGAGGACAGGGGACAATGAGCAGTTCTTC. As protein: CASSARTGDNEQFF.

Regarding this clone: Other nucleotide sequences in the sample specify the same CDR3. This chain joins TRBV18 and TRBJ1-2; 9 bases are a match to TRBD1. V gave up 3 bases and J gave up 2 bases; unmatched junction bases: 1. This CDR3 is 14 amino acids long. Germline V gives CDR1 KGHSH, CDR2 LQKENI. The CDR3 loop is CASSPGQGNYGYTF. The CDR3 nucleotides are TGTGCCAGCTCACCCGGACAGGGGAACTATGGCTACACCTTC.

In DNA form, the CDR3 reads TGTGCCAGCAGCTTAGGCCCGCCGGGACAGGGGAAAAAACTGTTTTTT. This gives the protein CASSLGPPGQGKKLFF. V gene TRBV7-9 combines with J gene TRBJ1-4, with 10 bases that match TRBD1. Per the germline V gene, CDR1 is SEHNR and CDR2 is FQNEAQ (reference sequence). This CDR3 contains 16 residues. V shed 1 base, J shed 9 bases, and the junction held 8 bases outside the gene matches. The full variable domain, in which reference TRBV7-9 and TRBJ1-4 provide the parts outside the CDR3, is DTGVSQNPRHKITKRGQNVTFRCDPISEHNRLYWYRQTLGQGPEFLTYFQNEAQLEKSRLLSDRFSAERPKGSFSTLEIQRTEQGDSAMYLCASSLGPPGQGKKLFFGSGTQLSVL.

The DNA for the CDR3 is TGTGCCAGCAGCCTACAGGGGACTGAAGCTTTCTTT. Amino acid sequence: CASSLQGTEAFF. The rearrangement uses TRBV6-2 or TRBV6-3 and TRBJ1-1; 7 nucleotides align to TRBD1. CDR3 length: 12 amino acids. V lost 6 bases to trimming and J lost 5 bases; unmatched junction nucleotides: 3. The germline V gene has CDR1 MNHEY and CDR2 SVGEGT.

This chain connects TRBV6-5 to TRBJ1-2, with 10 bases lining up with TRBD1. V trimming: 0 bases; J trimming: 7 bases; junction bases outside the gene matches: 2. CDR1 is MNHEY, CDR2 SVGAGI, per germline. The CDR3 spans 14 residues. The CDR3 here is CASSYSGTGAGYTF. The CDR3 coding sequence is TGTGCCAGCAGTTACTCGGGGACAGGGGCTGGCTACACCTTC.

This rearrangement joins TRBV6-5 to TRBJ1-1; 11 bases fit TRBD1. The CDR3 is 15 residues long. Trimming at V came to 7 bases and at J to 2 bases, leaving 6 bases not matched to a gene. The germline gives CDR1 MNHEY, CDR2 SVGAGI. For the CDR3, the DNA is TGTGCCAGCAAAGGGACAGGGGGTTCTAACACTGAAGCTTTCTTT. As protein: CASKGTGGSNTEAFF.

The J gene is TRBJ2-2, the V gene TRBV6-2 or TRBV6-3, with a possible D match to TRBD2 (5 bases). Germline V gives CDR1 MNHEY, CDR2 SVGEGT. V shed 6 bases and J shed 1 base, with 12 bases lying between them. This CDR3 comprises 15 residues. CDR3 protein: CASSRASGNTGELFF. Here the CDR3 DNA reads TGTGCCAGCAGCCGCGCAAGCGGGAACACCGGGGAGCTGTTTTTT.

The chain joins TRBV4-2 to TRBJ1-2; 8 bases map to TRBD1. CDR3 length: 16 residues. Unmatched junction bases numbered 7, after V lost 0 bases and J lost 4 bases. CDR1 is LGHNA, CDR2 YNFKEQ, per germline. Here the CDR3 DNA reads TGTGCCAGCAGCCAAGATCCCAACAGGGGGGTCTATGGCTACACCTTC. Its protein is CASSQDPNRGVYGYTF.

For the CDR3, the DNA is TGTGCCAGCAGCCGGACAAGTTGGGGCTACACCTTC. Protein: CASSRTSWGYTF. The J gene is TRBJ1-2, the V gene TRBV5-4; maybe TRBD1 (5 bases). CDR1 and CDR2 (germline): SGHNT, YYREEE (reference sequence). V lost 4 bases, J lost 8 bases, and 12 bases lay in between. The CDR3 is made up of 12 amino acids.

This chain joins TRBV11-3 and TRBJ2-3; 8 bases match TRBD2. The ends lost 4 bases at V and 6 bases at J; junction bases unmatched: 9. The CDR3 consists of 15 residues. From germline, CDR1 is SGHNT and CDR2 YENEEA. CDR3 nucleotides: TGTGCCAGCAGCTCCAGGGCGGGGGGTATGGATACGCAGTATTTT. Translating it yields CASSSRAGGMDTQYF.